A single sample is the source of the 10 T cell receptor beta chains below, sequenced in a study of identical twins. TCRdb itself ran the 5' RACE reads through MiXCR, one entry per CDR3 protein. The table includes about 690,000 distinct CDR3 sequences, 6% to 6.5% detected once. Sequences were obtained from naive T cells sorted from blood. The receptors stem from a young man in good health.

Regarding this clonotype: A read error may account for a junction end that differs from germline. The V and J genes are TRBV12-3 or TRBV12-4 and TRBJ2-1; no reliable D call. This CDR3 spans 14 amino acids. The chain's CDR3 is CASSFLGPYNERFF. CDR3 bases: TGTGCCAGCAGTTTTCTTGGGCCCTACAATGAGCGGTTCTTC.

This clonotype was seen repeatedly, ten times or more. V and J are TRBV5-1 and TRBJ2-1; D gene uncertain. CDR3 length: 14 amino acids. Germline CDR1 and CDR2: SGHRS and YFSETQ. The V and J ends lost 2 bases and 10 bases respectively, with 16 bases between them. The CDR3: CASSLKQHHGEQFF. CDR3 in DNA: TGCGCCAGCAGCTTAAAGCAGCATCATGGGGAGCAGTTCTTC.

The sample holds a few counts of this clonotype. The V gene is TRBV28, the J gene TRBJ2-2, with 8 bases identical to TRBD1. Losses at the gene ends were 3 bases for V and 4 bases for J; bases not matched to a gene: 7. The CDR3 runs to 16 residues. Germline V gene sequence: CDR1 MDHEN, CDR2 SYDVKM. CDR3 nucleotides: TGTGCCAGCAGTTTTTCCGTAACAGGGGGCACCGGGGAGCTGTTTTTT. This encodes CASSFSVTGGTGELFF.

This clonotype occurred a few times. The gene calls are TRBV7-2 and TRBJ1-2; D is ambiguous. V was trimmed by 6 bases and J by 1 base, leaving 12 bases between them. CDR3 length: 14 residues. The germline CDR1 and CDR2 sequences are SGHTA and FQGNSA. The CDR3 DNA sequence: TGTGCCAGCAGTCCCTCCGCTTTTAACTATGGCTACACCTTC. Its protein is CASSPSAFNYGYTF.

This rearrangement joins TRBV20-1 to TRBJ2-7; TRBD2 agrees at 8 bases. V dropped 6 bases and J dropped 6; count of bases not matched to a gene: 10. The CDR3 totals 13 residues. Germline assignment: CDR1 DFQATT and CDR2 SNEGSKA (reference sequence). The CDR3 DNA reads TGCAGTGCCCTCAAAGCGGGAGAGGGCGAGCAGTACGTC. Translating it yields CSALKAGEGEQYV.

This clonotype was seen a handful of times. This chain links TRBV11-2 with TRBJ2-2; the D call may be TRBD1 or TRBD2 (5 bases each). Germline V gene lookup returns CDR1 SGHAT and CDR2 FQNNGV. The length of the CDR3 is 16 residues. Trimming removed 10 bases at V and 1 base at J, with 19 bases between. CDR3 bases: TGTGCCACGAGGGGAGCGGTCTCGTTGAACACCGGGGAGCTGTTTTTT. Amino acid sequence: CATRGAVSLNTGELFF.

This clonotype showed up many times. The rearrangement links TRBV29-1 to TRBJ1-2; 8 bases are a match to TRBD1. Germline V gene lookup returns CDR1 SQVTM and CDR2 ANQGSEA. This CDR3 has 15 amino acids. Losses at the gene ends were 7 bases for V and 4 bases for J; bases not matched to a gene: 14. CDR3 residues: CSAQDRGGNFYGYTF. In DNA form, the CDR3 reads TGCAGCGCCCAAGACAGGGGAGGGAACTTCTATGGCTACACCTTC.

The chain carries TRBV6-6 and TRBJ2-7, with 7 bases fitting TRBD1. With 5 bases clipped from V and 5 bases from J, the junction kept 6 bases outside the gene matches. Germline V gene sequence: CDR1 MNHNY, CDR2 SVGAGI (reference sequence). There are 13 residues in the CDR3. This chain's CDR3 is CASSPIQGNEQYV. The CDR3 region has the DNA TGTGCCAGCAGTCCAATACAGGGGAACGAGCAGTACGTC.

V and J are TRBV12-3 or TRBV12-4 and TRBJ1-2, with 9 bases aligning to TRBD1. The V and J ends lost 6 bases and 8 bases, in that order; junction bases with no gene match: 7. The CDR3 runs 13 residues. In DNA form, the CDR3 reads TGTGCCAGCAGGAAACAGGGGGCTGGGGGCTACACCTTC. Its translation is CASRKQGAGGYTF.

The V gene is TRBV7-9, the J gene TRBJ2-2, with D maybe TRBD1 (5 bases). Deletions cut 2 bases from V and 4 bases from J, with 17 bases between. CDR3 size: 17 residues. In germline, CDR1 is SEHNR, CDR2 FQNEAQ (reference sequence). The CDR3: CASSLRGTPRSTGELFF. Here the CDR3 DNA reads TGTGCCAGCAGCTTAAGGGGTACACCTAGAAGCACCGGGGAGCTGTTTTTT.